One T cell receptor beta chain is described in this entry. The V and J ends lost 5 bases and 7 bases respectively, with 14 bases between them. The CDR3 loop spans 14 amino acids. Germline CDR1 SEHNR, CDR2 FQNEAQ (reference sequence). Sequencing was performed with immunoSEQ multiplex PCR; in TCRdb, only in-frame clones are kept and a portion is missing. The repertoire consists of about 330,000 clones, with roughly 90% occurring once and the leading ten covering about 6.8%. The entry originates in a study of blood T cell repertoires in COVID-19. Study-wide background: Some COVID-19 samples were acute and others convalescent; all came from the United States, Italy and Spain. The analysed material was cDNA or gDNA that came from T cells, B-cell-depleted T cells, or PBMCs.

The source material was peripheral blood. The chain has TRBV7-9 and TRBJ1-4; possible D gene TRBD1, 6 bases. The sequence came from a man between 18 and 35 years old who had recovered from COVID-19. The DNA of the CDR3 is TGTGCCAGCAGCGACCGGGGGGGCCGTGAAAAACTGTTTTTT. Its translation is CASSDRGGREKLFF.